Below, 24 T cell receptor beta chains from the same sample are listed, as sequenced in a study of cytomegalovirus exposure and HLA in healthy donors. The PCR employed 60 Vbeta primers together with 13 Jbeta primers. Method: immunoSEQ multiplex PCR; TCRdb's copy keeps in-frame clones and lacks some. The sample records around 150,000 clones, about 80% being singletons. Sample: PBMCs. Receptors originate from a man aged 25 to 45 in good health and CMV-seronegative.

CDR3 DNA sequence: TGTGCCAGCAGCGCACAGCTCTACAATGAGCAGTTCTTC. It encodes CASSAQLYNEQFF. V gene TRBV9 combines with J gene TRBJ2-1; D gene ambiguous. Germline V gives CDR1 SGDLS, CDR2 YYNGEE. Trimming took off 3 bases at V and 3 bases at J, with 7 bases between the two ends. The CDR3 is 13 amino acids.

The genes are TRBV7-9 and TRBJ1-1; D might be TRBD1 (6 bases). There are 10 residues in the CDR3. Germline CDR1 is SEHNR and CDR2 is FQNEAQ (reference sequence). V shed 10 bases and J shed 8 bases, with 11 bases lying between them. CDR3 sequence: CAIAGTEAFF. The CDR3, as DNA: TGTGCCATCGCCGGGACAGAAGCTTTCTTT.

V is TRBV5-5 and J is TRBJ2-7; D perhaps matches TRBD1 (5 bases). Germline values: CDR1 SGHKS, CDR2 YYEKEE (reference sequence). CDR3 length: 14 amino acids. The V and J ends lost 0 bases and 5 bases respectively, with 12 bases between them. CDR3 residues: CASSLAVQANEQYF. The CDR3, as DNA: TGTGCCAGCAGCTTGGCAGTACAGGCCAACGAGCAGTACTTC.

The rearrangement links TRBV6-6 to TRBJ2-5; D may be TRBD2 (5 bases). Matching the DNA end better, TRBJ2-7 makes the J call doubtful. Germline CDR1 is MNHNY and CDR2 is SVGAGI (reference sequence). This CDR3 has 12 residues. The CDR3 reads CATAGPVYEQYF. DNA of the CDR3: TGTGCCACGGCGGGCCCAGTGTACGAGCAGTACTTC.

The chain couples TRBV19 to TRBJ2-4; D might be TRBD1 (5 bases). V was pared by 3 bases and J by 0 bases, with 12 bases between. The CDR3 length is 16 residues. Germline CDR1 LNHDA, CDR2 SQIVND (reference sequence). CDR3 region: CASSIGAVLAKNIQYF. In DNA form, the CDR3 reads TGTGCCAGTAGTATTGGGGCAGTTCTAGCCAAAAACATTCAGTACTTC. Variable domain in full (rest from reference TRBV19 and TRBJ2-4): DGGITQSPKYLFRKEGQNVTLSCEQNLNHDAMYWYRQDPGQGLRLIYYSQIVNDFQKGDIAEGYSVSREKKESFPLTVTSAQKNPTAFYLCASSIGAVLAKNIQYFGAGTRLSVL.

This chain links TRBV30 with TRBJ2-1; TRBD1 matches 8 bases. CDR1 is GTSNPN, CDR2 SVGIG, per germline (reference sequence). V trimming: 1 base; J trimming: 4 bases; junction bases outside the gene matches: 6. The CDR3 runs to 15 residues. The CDR3 DNA reads as TGTGCCTGGAGTGACGGACAGGGTCCATACAATGAGCAGTTCTTC. This codes for CAWSDGQGPYNEQFF.

The V gene is TRBV27, the J gene TRBJ1-5; D perhaps matches TRBD1 (5 bases). Germline loops: CDR1 MNHEY, CDR2 SMNVEV (reference sequence). The CDR3 runs to 14 residues. Trimming left V 6 bases short and J 2 bases short, with 11 bases between. Here the CDR3 DNA reads TGTGCCAGCAGCACCGTAGGGGGCAATCAGCCCCAGCATTTT. Its protein product is CASSTVGGNQPQHF.

With respect to this clone: Given the absence of the conserved phenylalanine or tryptophan at the CDR3 end, a read error is likely. The limits of the CDR3 on the DNA are not certain, so only TCRdb's listed CDR3 is given. This rearrangement joins TRBV7-9 to TRBJ1-2. CDR1 is SEHNR and CDR2 is FQNEAQ in the germline V gene (reference sequence). The CDR3 has 8 residues if both end residues are counted. CDR3 protein: CASSHEPR.

The chain uses TRBV11-1 and TRBJ2-7; D remains ambiguous. Between the trimmed V and J ends, which lost 7 bases and 0 bases, there was a span of 16 bases. The CDR3 sequence is 15 residues long. Germline CDR1 reads SGHAT; CDR2 reads FQDESV (reference sequence). CDR3 sequence reads: CASTSPGRSSYEQYF. In nucleotides, the CDR3 is TGTGCCAGCACCTCCCCTGGGCGAAGCTCCTACGAGCAGTACTTC.

The table lists this clone with a count of one. The chain combines TRBV5-4 with TRBJ2-4; 13 bases match TRBD2. Germline lookup yields CDR1 SGHNT and CDR2 YYREEE (reference sequence). With 5 bases clipped from V and 2 bases from J, the junction kept 13 bases outside the gene matches. The CDR3 has 19 residues. The CDR3 sequence: CASSPTSGRAYVSKNIQYF. CDR3 coding DNA: TGTGCCAGCAGTCCCACTAGCGGGAGGGCCTATGTCTCCAAAAACATTCAGTACTTC.

Only a few counts were recorded for this clone. This chain joins TRBV5-1 and TRBJ1-4; a possible D gene is TRBD1 (6 bases). V lost 4 bases to trimming and J lost 5 bases, with 15 bases between them. This CDR3 has 15 residues. Germline CDR1 is SGHRS and CDR2 is YFSETQ. The CDR3 loop is CASSIGTQRNEKLFF. CDR3 coding DNA: TGCGCCAGCAGCATCGGGACACAGAGAAATGAAAAACTGTTTTTT. The whole variable domain, remainder taken from reference TRBV5-1 and TRBJ1-4, is KAGVTQTPRYLIKTRGQQVTLSCSPISGHRSVSWYQQTPGQGLQFLFEYFSETQRNKGNFPGRFSGRQFSNSRSEMNVSTLELGDSALYLCASSIGTQRNEKLFFGSGTQLSVL.

V usage is TRBV6-6 and J usage is TRBJ2-3, with a weak D call TRBD1 (5 bases). Germline V gene lookup returns CDR1 MNHNY and CDR2 SVGAGI (reference sequence). V was shortened by 4 bases and J by 3 bases, with 8 bases between the two germline ends. The CDR3 is 13 residues long. CDR3 DNA: TGTGCCAGCAGTTTGGACACTACAGATACGCAGTATTTT. Protein product: CASSLDTTDTQYF.

The chain uses TRBV6-1 and TRBJ1-5; 7 positions agree with TRBD1. Germline V lookup: CDR1 MNHNS, CDR2 SASEGT. V dropped 8 bases and J dropped 7; count of bases not matched to a gene: 8. The length of the CDR3 is 13 residues. The CDR3 loop reads CASGAGGGQPQHF. The CDR3 DNA follows: TGTGCCAGCGGTGCAGGGGGAGGCCAGCCCCAGCATTTT.

This chain uses TRBV30 with TRBJ2-6; D possibly corresponds to TRBD1 (6 bases). The germline gives CDR1 GTSNPN, CDR2 SVGIG (reference sequence). This CDR3 region has 15 residues. V was pared by 2 bases and J by 2 bases, with 10 bases between. The CDR3 nucleotides are TGTGCCTGGAGTACAGGGTTCACTGGGGCCAACGTCCTGACTTTC. Protein product: CAWSTGFTGANVLTF.

The chain is built from TRBV7-6 and TRBJ2-7, with TRBD2 matching 13 bases. The CDR3 runs 14 residues. Germline trimming cut 6 bases from V and 9 bases from J; bases unmatched to any gene: 8. From germline, CDR1 is SGHVS and CDR2 FNYEAQ. The CDR3 DNA reads as TGTGCCAGCAGGGCGGGGACTAGCGGGGCACGGCAGTACTTC. Translating it yields CASRAGTSGARQYF.

The V gene is TRBV28, the J gene TRBJ2-5, with 11 positions matching TRBD2. Trimming cost V 4 bases and J 3 bases; bases outside gene matches: 4. This CDR3 region has 15 residues. Looked up from germline, CDR1 is MDHEN and CDR2 is SYDVKM. CDR3: CASSSPTSGKETQYF. The CDR3 DNA follows: TGTGCCAGCAGTTCCCCGACTAGCGGGAAAGAGACCCAGTACTTC.

The chain employs TRBV12-5 and TRBJ1-2, with 9 bases matching TRBD1. Trimming cost V 7 bases and J 7 bases; bases outside gene matches: 10. The CDR3 length is 14 residues. Germline V gives CDR1 LGHNT, CDR2 FRNRAP. The CDR3 coding sequence is TGTGCTAGTGCCTCATGGGGGGACAGGGCTGGCTACACCTTC. Its translation: CASASWGDRAGYTF.

In its sample, this clone was seen once. The chain couples TRBV9 to TRBJ2-4; 9 nucleotides agree with TRBD1. The germline CDR1 and CDR2 sequences are SGDLS and YYNGEE. This CDR3 is 18 amino acids long. Trimming took 4 bases from V and 7 from J; bases not matched to a gene: 18. CDR3 sequence (DNA): TGTGCCAGCAGCTTAGAGGGAGGGGGACAGGGCGGTGGGAACATTCAGTACTTC. Residues: CASSLEGGGQGGGNIQYF.

The chain recombines TRBV9 with TRBJ2-2; the D is unclear. The CDR3 covers 13 residues. Per germline, CDR1 SGDLS and CDR2 YYNGEE. Trimming removed 3 bases from V and 1 base from J, with 4 bases in between. For the CDR3, the DNA is TGTGCCAGCAGCGCCCAGAACACCGGGGAGCTGTTTTTT. Protein: CASSAQNTGELFF.

V is TRBV7-9 and J is TRBJ2-2; D call uncertain. The CDR3 has 13 amino acids. Germline assignment: CDR1 SEHNR and CDR2 FQNEAQ (reference sequence). Trimming cost V 2 bases and J 7 bases, with 8 bases left between them. CDR3 loop: CASSLPVFGELFF. The CDR3 region has the DNA TGTGCCAGCAGCTTACCAGTTTTCGGGGAGCTGTTTTTT.

There are a few counts of this clone. This chain links TRBV5-1 with TRBJ2-5; TRBD2 is a possible D gene (6 bases). Trimming stripped 5 bases from V and 0 bases from J, with 11 bases between. CDR1 SGHRS and CDR2 YFSETQ come from the germline V gene. The CDR3 loop spans 14 amino acids. The CDR3 coding sequence is TGCGCCAGCAGGCCCGGGAGCGACCAAGAGACCCAGTACTTC. Translating gives CASRPGSDQETQYF.

V and J are TRBV4-2 and TRBJ2-1, with TRBD2 identical over 13 bases. The CDR3 is made up of 14 amino acids. The J segment lost 13 bases and the V segment lost 0 bases, leaving 3 bases of the junction unmatched. Germline V gene data show CDR1 as LGHNA and CDR2 as YNFKEQ. CDR3 DNA sequence: TGTGCCAGCAGCCAAGATGGACTAGCGGGAGATCAGTTCTTC. It specifies CASSQDGLAGDQFF.

The V gene is TRBV5-4, the J gene TRBJ1-3, with 8 bases matching TRBD1. The V segment lost 0 bases and the J segment 0 bases; nucleotides outside the gene matches: 8. Germline V CDR1 and CDR2: SGHNT, YYREEE (reference sequence). The CDR3 is 18 residues long. The CDR3: CASSLGDRWTSSGNTIYF. CDR3 nucleotides: TGTGCCAGCAGCTTGGGGGACAGGTGGACGAGCTCTGGAAACACCATATATTTT.

This chain links TRBV19 with TRBJ2-1, with TRBD2 as a possible D gene (6 bases). Trimming left V 6 bases short and J 9 bases short, with 18 bases between. Looked up from germline, CDR1 is LNHDA and CDR2 is SQIVND (reference sequence). This CDR3 has 14 amino acids. Here the CDR3 DNA reads TGTGCCAGTAGACACCGGGACTCAATCACTGAGCAGTTCTTC. Protein product: CASRHRDSITEQFF.